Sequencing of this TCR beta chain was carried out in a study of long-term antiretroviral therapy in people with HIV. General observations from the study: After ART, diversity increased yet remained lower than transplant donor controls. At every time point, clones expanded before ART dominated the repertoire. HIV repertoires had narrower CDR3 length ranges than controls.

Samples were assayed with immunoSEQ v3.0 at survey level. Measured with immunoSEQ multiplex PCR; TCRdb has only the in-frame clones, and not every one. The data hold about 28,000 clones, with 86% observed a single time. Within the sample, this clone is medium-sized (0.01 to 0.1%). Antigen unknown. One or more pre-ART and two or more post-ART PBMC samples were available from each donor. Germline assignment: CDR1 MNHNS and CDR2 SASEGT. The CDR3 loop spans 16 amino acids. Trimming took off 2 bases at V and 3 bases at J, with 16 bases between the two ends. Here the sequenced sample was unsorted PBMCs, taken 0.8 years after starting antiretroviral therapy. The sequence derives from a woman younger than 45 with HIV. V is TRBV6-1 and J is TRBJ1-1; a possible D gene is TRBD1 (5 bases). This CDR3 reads CASSEWGWGPDTEAFF. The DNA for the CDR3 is TGTGCCAGCAGTGAATGGGGATGGGGCCCGGACACTGAAGCTTTCTTT.